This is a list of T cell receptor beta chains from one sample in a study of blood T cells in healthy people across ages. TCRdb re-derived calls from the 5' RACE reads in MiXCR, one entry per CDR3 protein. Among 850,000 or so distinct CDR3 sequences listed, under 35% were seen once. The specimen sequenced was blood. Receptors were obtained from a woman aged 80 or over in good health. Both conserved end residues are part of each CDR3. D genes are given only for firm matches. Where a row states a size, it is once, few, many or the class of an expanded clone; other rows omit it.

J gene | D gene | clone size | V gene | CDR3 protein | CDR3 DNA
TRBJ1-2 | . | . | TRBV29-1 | CSVGGEGYGYTF | TGCAGCGTTGGGGGGGAAGGCTATGGCTACACCTTC
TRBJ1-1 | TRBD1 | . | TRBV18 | CASSPGRDRVNTEAFF | TGTGCCAGCTCACCAGGGAGGGACAGGGTGAACACTGAAGCTTTCTTT
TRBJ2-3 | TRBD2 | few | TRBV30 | CAWRPKSGTSGGRTDTQYF | TGTGCCTGGAGGCCCAAATCCGGGACTAGCGGGGGGCGCACAGATACGCAGTATTTT
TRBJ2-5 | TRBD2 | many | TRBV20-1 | CSASRTSGLQETQYF | TGCAGTGCTAGCAGGACTAGCGGCCTTCAAGAGACCCAGTACTTC
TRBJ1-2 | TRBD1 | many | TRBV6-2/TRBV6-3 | CASGQGGSINGYTF | TGTGCCAGCGGACAGGGGGGTTCTATCAATGGCTACACCTTC
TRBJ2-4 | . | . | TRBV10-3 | CAISDETGSYEQYF | TGTGCCATCAGTGATGAGACGGGGTCCTATGAGCAGTACTTC
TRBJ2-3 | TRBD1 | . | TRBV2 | CASSEGGTGGPDTQYF | TGTGCCAGCAGTGAAGGAGGGACAGGGGGCCCAGATACGCAGTATTTT
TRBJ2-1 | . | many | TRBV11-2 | CASSFGPLGEQFF | TGTGCCAGCAGCTTCGGGCCCCTTGGGGAGCAGTTCTTC
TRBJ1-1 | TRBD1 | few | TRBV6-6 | CASSTGEYSEAFF | TGTGCCAGCAGTACAGGGGAGTACAGTGAAGCTTTCTTT
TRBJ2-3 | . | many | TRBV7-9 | CASSLLLGRTQYF | TGTGCCAGCAGCCTGCTCTTGGGTCGCACGCAGTATTTT
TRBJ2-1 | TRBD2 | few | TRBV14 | CASSQLAGGRGEQFF | TGTGCCAGCAGCCAACTAGCGGGGGGGCGGGGTGAGCAGTTCTTC
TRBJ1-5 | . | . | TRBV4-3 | CAGSQGQRQPQHF | TGCGCTGGCAGCCAAGGGCAGAGGCAGCCCCAGCATTTT
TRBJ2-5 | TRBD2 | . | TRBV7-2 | CASSKTSGGCNEQYF | TGTGCCAGCAGCAAAACTAGCGGGGGGTGCAATGAGCAGTACTTC
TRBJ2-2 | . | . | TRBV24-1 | CATRGATGELFF | TGTGCCACCAGAGGGGCCACCGGGGAGCTGTTTTTT
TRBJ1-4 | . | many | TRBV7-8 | CASSFGLANEKLFF | TGTGCCAGCAGCTTCGGGTTAGCTAATGAAAAACTGTTTTTT
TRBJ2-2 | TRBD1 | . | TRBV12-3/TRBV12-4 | CASSRTGGIGELFF | TGTGCCAGCAGCAGGACAGGGGGGATCGGGGAGCTGTTTTTT
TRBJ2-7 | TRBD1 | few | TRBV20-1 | CSARDRGGRSEEQYF | TGCAGTGCTAGAGATAGAGGGGGCCGTTCTGAGGAGCAGTACTTC
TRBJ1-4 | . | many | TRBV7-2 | CASSPGRGGIESEKLFF | TGTGCCAGCAGCCCGGGGCGGGGGGGGATAGAAAGTGAAAAACTGTTTTTT
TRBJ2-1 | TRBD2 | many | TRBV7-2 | CASSLIGGGALNEQFF | TGTGCCAGCAGCTTAATTGGCGGGGGGGCCTTAAATGAGCAGTTCTTC
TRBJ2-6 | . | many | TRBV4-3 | CASSQEGWGRLTF | TGCGCCAGCAGCCAAGAAGGGTGGGGACGCCTGACTTTC
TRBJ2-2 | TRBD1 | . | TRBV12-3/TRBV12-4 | CASSQPDRAAGELFF | TGTGCCAGCAGCCAACCGGACAGGGCGGCCGGGGAGCTGTTTTTT
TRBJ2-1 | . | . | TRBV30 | CAWSVSETQFF | TGTGCCTGGAGTGTCTCCGAGACCCAGTTCTTC
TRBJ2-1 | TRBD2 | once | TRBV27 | CASSLGTSGVGEQFF | TGCGCCAGCAGCTTAGGTACTAGCGGGGTAGGTGAGCAGTTCTTC
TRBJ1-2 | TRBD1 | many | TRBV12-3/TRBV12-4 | CASSLVVGGGNYGYTF | TGTGCCAGCAGTTTAGTAGTAGGGGGCGGCAACTATGGCTACACCTTC
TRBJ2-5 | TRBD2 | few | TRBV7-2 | CASRSGGLAGGETQYF | TGTGCCAGCAGATCAGGGGGACTAGCGGGGGGGGAGACCCAGTACTTC
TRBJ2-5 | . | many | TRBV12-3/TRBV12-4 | CASILNGGVAETQYF | TGTGCCAGCATTCTAAACGGAGGGGTTGCGGAGACCCAGTACTTC
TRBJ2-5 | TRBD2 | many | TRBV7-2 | CASRREAGGRETQYF | TGTGCCAGCAGACGGGAAGCGGGGGGGCGGGAGACCCAGTACTTC
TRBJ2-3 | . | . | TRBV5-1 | CASSRVRTDTQYF | TGCGCCAGCAGTCGAGTACGCACAGATACGCAGTATTTT
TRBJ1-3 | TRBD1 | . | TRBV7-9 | CASSPGQGGGNTIYF | TGTGCCAGCAGCCCGGGACAGGGCGGTGGAAACACCATATATTTT
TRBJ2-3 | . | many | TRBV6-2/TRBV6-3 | CASSYGRLGIPTDTQYF | TGTGCCAGCAGTTACGGGCGCTTGGGGATCCCCACAGATACGCAGTATTTT
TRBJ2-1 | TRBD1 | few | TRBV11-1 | CASSPGTGRLGEQFF | TGTGCCAGCAGCCCGGGGACAGGGAGACTTGGTGAGCAGTTCTTC
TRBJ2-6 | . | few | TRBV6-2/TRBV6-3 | CASSRAGNGANVLTF | TGTGCCAGCAGCCGGGCGGGGAACGGGGCCAACGTCCTGACTTTC
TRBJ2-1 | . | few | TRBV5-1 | CASSLGNRENEQFF | TGCGCCAGCAGCTTGGGAAACAGGGAAAATGAGCAGTTCTTC
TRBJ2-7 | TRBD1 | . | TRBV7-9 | CASSKPGQGGHEQYF | TGTGCCAGCAGCAAGCCGGGACAGGGTGGCCACGAGCAGTACTTC
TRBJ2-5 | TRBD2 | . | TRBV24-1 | CATSEIAGALQETQYF | TGTGCCACCAGTGAAATAGCGGGAGCGCTCCAAGAGACCCAGTACTTC
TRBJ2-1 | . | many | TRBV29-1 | CSVVSSYNEQFF | TGCAGCGTGGTCAGCTCCTACAATGAGCAGTTCTTC
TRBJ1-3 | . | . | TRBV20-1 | CSARDYSSGNTIYF | TGCAGTGCTAGAGATTACTCAAGTGGAAACACCATATATTTT
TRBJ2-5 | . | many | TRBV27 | CASSLKGGFWETQYF | TGTGCCAGCAGTTTAAAGGGGGGCTTTTGGGAGACCCAGTACTTC
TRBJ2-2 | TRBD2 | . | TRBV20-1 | CSARASTSGGVTGELFF | TGCAGTGCTAGAGCTTCGACTAGCGGGGGTGTCACCGGGGAGCTGTTTTTT
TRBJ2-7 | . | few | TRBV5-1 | CASSYGQPVYEQYF | TGCGCCAGCAGCTACGGACAGCCAGTCTACGAGCAGTACTTC